This is a list of T cell receptor beta chains from one sample in a study of neoadjuvant nivolumab and ipilimumab in lung cancer. TCRdb's table, derived via immunoSEQ multiplex PCR, lists solely in-frame clones and lacks some. The table shows around 7,700 clones, with roughly 80% occurring only once. Specimen: adjacent normal lung tissue, collected after neoadjuvant nivolumab, alone or with ipilimumab, at or shortly before surgery. The receptor set was obtained from an adult with non-small cell lung cancer. The CDR3 runs from the conserved cysteine through the conserved F or W. The D gene is left open where the match is weak. Clone sizes are given selectively: once, few, many, or a class where the clone is expanded.

>TRBV7-2|NA|NA|TRBJ1-6
TGTGCCAGCAGCTTAGGGTGGCATAATTCACCCCTCCACTTT
CASSLGWHNSPLHF
>TRBV11-3|NA|NA|TRBJ2-1
TGTGCCAGCAGCTTGGATAGAGGAAATGAGCAGTTCTTC
CASSLDRGNEQFF
>TRBV4-1|NA|NA|TRBJ2-6
TGCGCCAGCAGCCAAGCCTCTGGGGCCAACGTCCTGACTTTC
CASSQASGANVLTF
>TRBV30|NA|NA|TRBJ2-5
TGTGCCTGGAGTCCTAGGGGGGAGACCCAGTACTTC
CAWSPRGETQYF
>TRBV6-1|NA|TRBD1|TRBJ1-5
TGTGCCAGCAGGGAAGGGACAGGGTACAATCAGCCCCAGCATTTT
CASREGTGYNQPQHF
>TRBV12-5|NA|NA|TRBJ1-2
TGTGCTAGTGGTTTGCTACCCCTCCCCCCCACCTTC
CASGLLPLPPTF
>TRBV5-1|once|TRBD1|TRBJ1-2
TGCGCCAGCAGCTTGGCAGGGGGCGCGAGTCGGGATGGCTACACCTTC
CASSLAGGASRDGYTF
>TRBV5-1|few|TRBD2|TRBJ2-1
TGCGCCAGCAGCTCCCGGGGTAGCGGGGGTGAGGAGCAGTTCTTC
CASSSRGSGGEEQFF
>TRBV5-1|NA|NA|TRBJ2-1
TGCGCCAGCAGCGGCACCGTGGGGAATGAGCAGTTCTTC
CASSGTVGNEQFF
>TRBV30|NA|NA|TRBJ2-5
TGTGCCTGGAGACGAGGGGAGACCCAGTACTTC
CAWRRGETQYF
>TRBV5-1|NA|NA|TRBJ1-2
TGCGCCAGCAGCGAGAACAGGGATAGGGGCTACACCTTC
CASSENRDRGYTF
>TRBV27|NA|NA|TRBJ2-2
TGTGCCAGCAGTCCTCAAAGAGGAGCCACCGGGGAGCTGTTTTTT
CASSPQRGATGELFF
>TRBV15|NA|NA|TRBJ2-7
TGTGCCACCAAAGACGGGTACGAGCAGTACTTC
CATKDGYEQYF
>TRBV9|NA|NA|TRBJ2-1
TGTGCCAGCAGCGGCGGACAGAGGATGTGGTACAATGAGCAGTTCTTC
CASSGGQRMWYNEQFF
>TRBV10-3|once|TRBD1|TRBJ1-6
TGTGCCATCAGTGAGTCTACCGGACAGGGTTCACCCCTCCACTTT
CAISESTGQGSPLHF
>TRBV5-1|NA|NA|TRBJ1-5
TGCGCCAGCAGCTTGGACCCGGGGGGGGCTCAGCCCCAGCATTTT
CASSLDPGGAQPQHF
>TRBV29-1|NA|NA|TRBJ2-4
TGCAGCGCCTACAGGGACCAAAACATTCAGTACTTC
CSAYRDQNIQYF
>TRBV6-6|NA|TRBD1|TRBJ1-3
TGTGCCACACAGGGGGCGTCTGGAAACACCATATATTTT
CATQGASGNTIYF
>TRBV5-1|NA|NA|TRBJ1-1
TGCGCCAGCAGCTTGGATAGGGGCCCCTTGAAAGCTTTCTTT
CASSLDRGPLKAFF
>TRBV14|NA|NA|TRBJ1-2
TGTGCCAGCAGCCAGGCAGGGGAAGATAACTATGGCTACACCTTC
CASSQAGEDNYGYTF
>TRBV7-3|NA|NA|TRBJ2-7
TGTGCCAGCCCTTGGCAGGGGAGGAACGAGCAGTACTTC
CASPWQGRNEQYF
>TRBV6-5|NA|NA|TRBJ2-1
TGTGCCAGCAGTTACGGGGTTGAGCAGTTCTTC
CASSYGVEQFF
>TRBV5-1|once|NA|TRBJ1-1
TGCGCCAGCAGCAAGGACGCCCAAAGAGGCACTGAAGCTTTCTTT
CASSKDAQRGTEAFF
>TRBV5-4|NA|NA|TRBJ2-1
TGTGCCAGCAGTCTTAGCTCCTACAATGAGCAGTTCTTC
CASSLSSYNEQFF
>TRBV6-5|NA|NA|TRBJ1-5
TGTGCCAGCAGTTACTCGTTAGGGGAAGGACAGCCCCAGCATTTT
CASSYSLGEGQPQHF
>TRBV27|NA|TRBD1|TRBJ2-7
TGTGCCAGCAGTCAACCGGGACAGGGCTCCTACGAGCAGTACTTC
CASSQPGQGSYEQYF
>TRBV4-1|NA|TRBD1|TRBJ2-7
TGCGCCAGCAGCCTAAGAGGGGGCTCAGGGGGAGTGGACGAGCAGTACTTC
CASSLRGGSGGVDEQYF
>TRBV2|once|TRBD1|TRBJ2-7
TGTGCCAGTGCCGGAGTAGGACAGGTCACCTACGAGCAGTACTTC
CASAGVGQVTYEQYF
>TRBV27|NA|TRBD2|TRBJ2-3
TGTGCCAGCAGTTTAGAACTAGCGGGGGCCTCCCGGTTGAAGCAGTATTTT
CASSLELAGASRLKQYF
>TRBV5-4|NA|NA|TRBJ1-1
TGTGCCAGCAGCTTGGCCGTGGGGAACACTGAAGCTTTCTTT
CASSLAVGNTEAFF
>TRBV5-8|NA|NA|TRBJ2-1
TGTGCCAGCAGCTTTGAATTAGCCTCCTACAATGAGCAGTTCTTC
CASSFELASYNEQFF
>TRBV6-5|once|TRBD1|TRBJ1-6
TGTGCCAGCAGTCCATATGACAGGGGCGGTTCACCCCTCCACTTT
CASSPYDRGGSPLHF
>TRBV5-1|NA|NA|TRBJ1-5
TGCGCCAGCAGCTTGGAAGGAATGGGGGCGAGCAATCAGCCCCAGCATTTT
CASSLEGMGASNQPQHF
>TRBV14|NA|TRBD1|TRBJ1-2
TGTGCCAGCAGCCAAATTACGGGACAGTGGAACTATGGCTACACCTTC
CASSQITGQWNYGYTF
>TRBV10-1|NA|NA|TRBJ2-7
TGCGCCAGCAGTGAGGAACAGTTCTCCTACGAGCAGTACTTC
CASSEEQFSYEQYF
>TRBV7-9|NA|TRBD2|TRBJ2-7
TGTGCCAGCAGCTTCGGGACTAGCGGGGGCCTTAGCTCCTACGAGCAGTACTTC
CASSFGTSGGLSSYEQYF
>TRBV27|NA|TRBD1|TRBJ1-2
TGTGCCAGCAGTTTCGGGGACAGGGGGTCAGATGGCTACACCTTC
CASSFGDRGSDGYTF
>TRBV19|NA|TRBD1|TRBJ1-5
TGTGCCAGTAGTATAGATGGGACAGGGAGTCAGCCCCAGCATTTT
CASSIDGTGSQPQHF
>TRBV7-9|NA|NA|TRBJ2-3
TGTGCCAGCAGCTTCCGCACAGATACGCAGTATTTT
CASSFRTDTQYF
>TRBV6-1|NA|NA|TRBJ1-2
TGTGCCAGCAGTGAAGGGACGGGAGGGTTATATGGCTACACCTTC
CASSEGTGGLYGYTF
>TRBV5-1|NA|TRBD1|TRBJ2-1
TGCGCCAGCAGCTTCGGGACAGGGGGCGAGAATGAGCAGTTCTTC
CASSFGTGGENEQFF